The sequence of this TCR beta chain was determined in a study of Graves' ophthalmopathy and Graves' hyperthyroidism. General observations from the study: Sensitivity of under 71% and specificity of less than 85% were achieved by the model that predicted ophthalmopathy progression.

Concerning this clonotype itself: Its specificity is unknown. As the CDR3 is not closed by the conserved phenylalanine or tryptophan, this likely results from a read error. No DNA is shown, since the ends of the CDR3 on it are uncertain; the CDR3 is the one TCRdb lists.

Ophthalmopathy cases showed moderate-to-severe activity, scoring CAS ≥3 and NOSPECS ≥4, with duration under 3 months. The authors amplified TCR beta CDR3 regions from RNA transcripts. RT-PCR in the first round used HTBI primers; a second-round multiplex PCR followed. From the multiplex PCR reads, TCRdb called clonotypes with MiXCR, one entry per CDR3 protein. The sample shows 740,000 or so distinct CDR3 sequences, 35% to 50% of them seen only once. Sequenced material: peripheral blood. This clonotype was sampled from an adult man with Graves' ophthalmopathy.

The CDR3 loop reads CASADTSP. The rearrangement joins TRBV7-9 to TRBJ1-3. The CDR3 is 8 residues long, ends included. Germline loops: CDR1 SEHNR, CDR2 FQNEAQ (reference sequence).